These 27 T cell receptor beta chains originate from one sample sequenced in a study of cytomegalovirus exposure and HLA in healthy donors. With 60 Vbeta and 13 Jbeta primers, the PCR was carried out. TCRdb keeps only in-frame clones here, not all; method: immunoSEQ multiplex PCR. The table has approximately 130,000 clones, 75% to 85% seen once; the top ten hold 4%. Sequencing input: PBMCs. The receptors here all came from a woman aged 40 to 49 in good health and CMV-seronegative.

The chain employs TRBV6-1 and TRBJ1-2; no reliable D call. The CDR3 loop spans 13 amino acids. Per the germline V gene, CDR1 is MNHNS and CDR2 is SASEGT. Trimming removed 6 bases at V and 4 bases at J, with 12 bases between. CDR3 loop: CASSADGIYGYTF. The DNA for the CDR3 is TGTGCCAGCAGCGCGGACGGGATCTATGGCTACACCTTC.

This rearrangement joins TRBV18 to TRBJ1-4, with 10 bases fitting TRBD1. CDR3 length equals 16 residues. In germline, CDR1 is KGHSH, CDR2 LQKENI. Unmatched junction bases numbered 6, after V lost 3 bases and J lost 5 bases. CDR3 DNA: TGTGCCAGCTCACCTATGCCGGGACAGGGGAATGAAAAACTGTTTTTT. Its protein is CASSPMPGQGNEKLFF. Combining the CDR3 with reference TRBV18 and TRBJ1-4 gives the whole variable domain NAGVMQNPRHLVRRRGQEARLRCSPMKGHSHVYWYRQLPEEGLKFMVYLQKENIIDESGMPKERFSAEFPKEGPSILRIQQVVRGDSAAYFCASSPMPGQGNEKLFFGSGTQLSVL.

The J gene is TRBJ1-2, the V gene TRBV7-6; 8 positions agree with TRBD1. Unmatched junction bases numbered 5, after V lost 2 bases and J lost 6 bases. CDR3 length: 14 amino acids. Germline V lookup: CDR1 SGHVS, CDR2 FNYEAQ. CDR3 loop: CASSLTGGVDGYTF. Written as DNA, the CDR3 is TGTGCCAGCAGCTTAACAGGGGGTGTCGATGGCTACACCTTC. Filled out from reference TRBV7-6 and TRBJ1-2, the complete variable domain reads GAGVSQSPRYKVTKRGQDVALRCDPISGHVSLYWYRQALGQGPEFLTYFNYEAQQDKSGLPNDRFSAERPEGSISTLTIQRTEQRDSAMYRCASSLTGGVDGYTFGSGTRLTVV.

V gene TRBV9 combines with J gene TRBJ1-3; possibly TRBD1 for D (6 bases). Trimming stripped 0 bases from V and 0 bases from J, with 10 bases between. The CDR3 length is 16 residues. Germline loops: CDR1 SGDLS, CDR2 YYNGEE. The CDR3 region is CASSVAVRGSGNTIYF. Here the CDR3 DNA reads TGTGCCAGCAGCGTAGCTGTCAGGGGCTCTGGAAACACCATATATTTT.

The chain combines TRBV27 with TRBJ2-7; no reliable D call. Trimming shortened V by 6 bases and J by 0 bases, and 15 bases separated the two germline ends. Looked up from germline, CDR1 is MNHEY and CDR2 is SMNVEV (reference sequence). The CDR3 is 15 residues long. CDR3 region: CASSARDGFSYEQYF. The CDR3 DNA is TGTGCCAGCAGCGCCCGCGACGGGTTCTCCTACGAGCAGTACTTC.

The chain recombines TRBV5-6 with TRBJ1-1; 8 bases fit TRBD1. Germline assignment: CDR1 SGHDT and CDR2 YYEEEE. The CDR3 extends over 15 amino acids. V shed 4 bases and J 4 bases; nucleotides not matched to a gene: 9. The CDR3 spells CASSHRTGRATEAFF. The CDR3 DNA sequence: TGTGCCAGCAGCCACCGGACAGGGAGAGCCACTGAAGCTTTCTTT.

This chain joins TRBV7-6 and TRBJ1-2; a possible D gene is TRBD1 (6 bases). The V gene lost 2 bases and the J gene lost 0 bases, with 13 bases spanning the gap. Germline values: CDR1 SGHVS, CDR2 FNYEAQ. This CDR3 region has 16 residues. The CDR3 is CASSLLTGVTNYGYTF. The CDR3 DNA follows: TGTGCCAGCAGCTTATTGACAGGTGTTACTAACTATGGCTACACCTTC. Variable domain in full (rest from reference TRBV7-6 and TRBJ1-2): GAGVSQSPRYKVTKRGQDVALRCDPISGHVSLYWYRQALGQGPEFLTYFNYEAQQDKSGLPNDRFSAERPEGSISTLTIQRTEQRDSAMYRCASSLLTGVTNYGYTFGSGTRLTVV.

J is TRBJ1-1 and V is TRBV19; TRBD1 matches at 7 bases. The CDR3 consists of 14 residues. CDR1 LNHDA and CDR2 SQIVND come from the germline V gene (reference sequence). V shed 9 bases and J 3 bases; nucleotides not matched to a gene: 10. The CDR3 is CASNRGERDTEAFF. For the CDR3, the DNA is TGTGCCAGCAACAGGGGAGAGAGGGACACTGAAGCTTTCTTT. Full variable domain (missing parts from reference TRBV19 and TRBJ1-1): DGGITQSPKYLFRKEGQNVTLSCEQNLNHDAMYWYRQDPGQGLRLIYYSQIVNDFQKGDIAEGYSVSREKKESFPLTVTSAQKNPTAFYLCASNRGERDTEAFFGQGTRLTVV.

Notes on this clone: The junction shows a germline mismatch at one end, possibly a read error. The chain carries TRBV7-7 and TRBJ2-1; 12 positions agree with TRBD2. Germline CDR1 reads SSHAT; CDR2 reads FNYEAQ (reference sequence). This CDR3 is built from 16 residues. Here the CDR3 reads CASSLTGLAGRDEQFF. CDR3 DNA sequence: TGTGCTAGCAGCCTAACCGGACTAGCGGGAAGGGATGAGCAGTTCTTC.

In its sample, this clone was seen a few times. The chain carries TRBV6-5 and TRBJ2-7, with TRBD1 matching 11 bases. The length of the CDR3 is 13 residues. After removal of 7 bases from V and 3 bases from J, the junction contained 2 bases not matched to a gene. The germline V gene has CDR1 MNHEY and CDR2 SVGAGI. The CDR3 sequence: CASTGTGGYEQYF. Written as DNA, the CDR3 is TGTGCCAGCACCGGGACAGGGGGCTACGAGCAGTACTTC.

The V call is TRBV19, the J call TRBJ1-5, with 9 bases fitting TRBD1. The CDR3 sequence is 18 residues long. The germline V gene encodes CDR1 LNHDA and CDR2 SQIVND (reference sequence). V lost 2 bases and J lost 4; bases outside the gene matches: 12. The CDR3 is CASSIYGTGPGRNQPQHF. CDR3 nucleotides: TGTGCCAGTAGTATATACGGGACAGGGCCCGGCAGGAATCAGCCCCAGCATTTT. The variable domain in full, with the rest retrieved from reference TRBV19 and TRBJ1-5, is DGGITQSPKYLFRKEGQNVTLSCEQNLNHDAMYWYRQDPGQGLRLIYYSQIVNDFQKGDIAEGYSVSREKKESFPLTVTSAQKNPTAFYLCASSIYGTGPGRNQPQHFGDGTRLSIL.

Of note for this clone: The junction shows a germline mismatch at one end, possibly a read error. V usage is TRBV7-9 and J usage is TRBJ1-4; D unclear. The CDR3 runs 14 residues. Germline V gene lookup returns CDR1 SEHNR and CDR2 FQNEAQ (reference sequence). CDR3 nucleotides: TGTTCCAGCAGCTTAAGGCGGGCGAATGAAAAACTGTTTTTT. The encoded protein is CSSSLRRANEKLFF.

The chain couples TRBV5-6 to TRBJ1-3, with D possibly TRBD1 on 5 matching bases. The V gene's germline CDR1 is SGHDT and CDR2 YYEEEE. This CDR3 contains 16 residues. Deletions cut 2 bases from V and 0 bases from J, with 12 bases between. The CDR3 DNA sequence: TGTGCCAGCAGCTTATCTGTTAGGGGCTCTGGAAACACCATATATTTT. This sequence encodes CASSLSVRGSGNTIYF.

In its sample, this clone was seen once. The rearrangement uses TRBV11-3 and TRBJ2-7; 8 nucleotides line up with TRBD2. CDR3 size: 16 residues. CDR1 is SGHNT, CDR2 YENEEA, per germline. The V and J ends lost 1 base and 0 bases, in that order; junction bases with no gene match: 5. CDR3 sequence: CASSLAGGGTSYEQYF. CDR3 DNA: TGTGCCAGCAGCTTAGCTGGCGGGGGGACCTCCTACGAGCAGTACTTC.

The gene calls are TRBV5-1 and TRBJ1-1; the D is unclear. V lost 0 bases and J 1 base, leaving 4 bases between the germline ends. CDR3 size: 13 residues. Looked up from germline, CDR1 is SGHRS and CDR2 is YFSETQ. The CDR3 here is CASSLERNTEAFF. DNA for the CDR3: TGCGCCAGCAGCTTGGAGAGGAACACTGAAGCTTTCTTT.

This chain joins TRBV5-1 and TRBJ1-6, with D possibly matching TRBD1 (6 bases). CDR3 length: 15 residues. V lost 6 bases and J lost 3, with 13 bases in between. The germline V gene has CDR1 SGHRS and CDR2 YFSETQ. The CDR3 here is CASTLDSLYNSPLHF. In DNA form, the CDR3 reads TGCGCCAGCACCCTGGACAGCCTCTATAATTCACCCCTCCACTTT.

CDR3 region: CATSREGASEKLFF. CDR3 DNA sequence: TGTGCCACCAGCAGAGAGGGGGCGAGTGAAAAACTGTTTTTT. The chain employs TRBV15 and TRBJ1-4; D is perhaps TRBD1 (6 bases). Germline V CDR1 and CDR2: LNHNV, YYDKDF (reference sequence). The CDR3 has 14 residues. V shed 0 bases and J shed 7 bases, with 9 bases lying between them.

The J gene is TRBJ2-1, the V gene TRBV7-8, with 9 bases that match TRBD2. Germline V gene lookup returns CDR1 SGHVS and CDR2 FQNEAQ. Trimming at V came to 5 bases and at J to 2 bases, leaving 4 bases not matched to a gene. This CDR3 comprises 15 residues. The CDR3 region is CASSPTSGPYNEQFF. CDR3 nucleotides: TGTGCCAGCAGCCCAACTAGCGGGCCCTACAATGAGCAGTTCTTC.

The rearrangement joins TRBV7-9 to TRBJ1-5; D unclear. V was cut by 4 bases and J by 4 bases, with 5 bases left in between. Germline loops: CDR1 SEHNR, CDR2 FQNEAQ (reference sequence). The CDR3 loop spans 12 amino acids. The CDR3, as DNA: TGTGCCAGCAGCTATCAGAATCAGCCCCAGCATTTT. This encodes CASSYQNQPQHF.

V is TRBV5-1 and J is TRBJ1-2; TRBD1 is a possible D gene (5 bases). Germline CDR1 reads SGHRS; CDR2 reads YFSETQ. CDR3 length equals 15 residues. V was clipped by 5 bases and J by 5 bases, with 19 bases between them. The DNA for the CDR3 is TGCGCCAGCAGGCCGGGGGTAGGGGAAATGTATGGCTACACCTTC. This codes for CASRPGVGEMYGYTF.

This clone was recorded only once. V and J are TRBV9 and TRBJ1-1; TRBD1 agrees at 7 bases. V was clipped by 0 bases and J by 0 bases; unmatched bases: 11. Germline V lookup: CDR1 SGDLS, CDR2 YYNGEE. CDR3 length: 18 residues. CDR3 nucleotides: TGTGCCAGCAGCGTAGAGGGGGAGGCAGGGGGGATGAACACTGAAGCTTTCTTT. This codes for CASSVEGEAGGMNTEAFF.

This clone has a handful of counts. V usage is TRBV7-2 and J usage is TRBJ1-6; 9 bases line up with TRBD1. The CDR3 length is 14 residues. Per the germline V gene, CDR1 is SGHTA and CDR2 is FQGNSA. Losses at the gene ends were 4 bases for V and 7 bases for J; bases not matched to a gene: 2. The CDR3 loop is CASSWGQGNSPLHF. CDR3 sequence (DNA): TGTGCCAGCAGCTGGGGACAGGGAAATTCACCCCTCCACTTT.

The gene calls are TRBV9 and TRBJ2-2, with 9 positions matching TRBD2. The V gene end was trimmed by 2 bases and the J gene end by 6 bases; junction bases not matched to a gene: 8. Germline loops: CDR1 SGDLS, CDR2 YYNGEE. The CDR3 covers 16 residues. The CDR3 sequence is CASSVLAGAWSGELFF. The CDR3 DNA reads as TGTGCCAGCAGCGTTTTAGCGGGAGCGTGGTCCGGGGAGCTGTTTTTT.

This clone has just one count. The genes are TRBV4-3 and TRBJ2-2; 14 bases map to TRBD2. The V and J ends lost 0 bases and 1 base, in that order; junction bases with no gene match: 1. CDR3 size: 18 residues. Germline V gives CDR1 LGHNA, CDR2 YSLEER. The CDR3 sequence is CASSQETSGRENTGELFF. For the CDR3, the DNA is TGCGCCAGCAGCCAAGAGACTAGCGGGAGGGAGAACACCGGGGAGCTGTTTTTT.

The chain employs TRBV27 and TRBJ2-7; tentative D call: TRBD1 (5 bases). The CDR3 consists of 12 residues. CDR1 MNHEY and CDR2 SMNVEV come from the germline V gene (reference sequence). The V gene lost 0 bases and the J gene lost 6 bases, with 6 bases spanning the gap. The CDR3 nucleotides are TGTGCCAGCAGTTTATCGCAGGGCGAGCAGTACTTC. Translated, it gives CASSLSQGEQYF.

J is TRBJ2-7 and V is TRBV19; D gene uncertain. Trimming stripped 5 bases from V and 6 bases from J, with 11 bases between. Per germline, CDR1 LNHDA and CDR2 SQIVND (reference sequence). This CDR3 has 12 amino acids. CDR3 loop: CASSDKDSEQYF. In DNA form, the CDR3 reads TGTGCCAGTAGTGACAAGGATTCCGAGCAGTACTTC.

V usage is TRBV5-1 and J usage is TRBJ2-5; 9 bases are shared with TRBD1. The length of the CDR3 is 15 residues. The trim removed 4 bases at V and 4 bases at J, leaving 8 bases unmatched. Germline CDR1 reads SGHRS; CDR2 reads YFSETQ. For the CDR3, the DNA is TGCGCCAGCAGCCCACAACCGGGACAGGGAGAGACCCAGTACTTC. It yields the protein CASSPQPGQGETQYF.